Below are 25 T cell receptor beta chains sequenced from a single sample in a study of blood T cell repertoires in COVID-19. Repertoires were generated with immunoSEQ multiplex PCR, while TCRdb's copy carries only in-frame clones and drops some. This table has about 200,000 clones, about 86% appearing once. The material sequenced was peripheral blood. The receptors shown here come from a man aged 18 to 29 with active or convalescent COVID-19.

The CDR3 is CASSLFGGAGLGTNEKLFF. The CDR3 nucleotides are TGTGCCAGCAGTTTATTTGGGGGCGCAGGGTTGGGAACTAATGAAAAACTGTTTTTT. The chain is built from TRBV27 and TRBJ1-4; the D gene is possibly TRBD1 (6 bases). This CDR3 has 19 amino acids. V was shortened by 1 base and J by 1 base, with 19 bases between the two germline ends. From germline, CDR1 is MNHEY and CDR2 SMNVEV (reference sequence).

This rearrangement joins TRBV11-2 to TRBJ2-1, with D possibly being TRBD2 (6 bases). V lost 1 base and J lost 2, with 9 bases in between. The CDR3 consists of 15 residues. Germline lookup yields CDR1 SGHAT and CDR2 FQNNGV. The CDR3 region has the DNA TGTGCCAGCAGCTTAGCGGGAGAACCCTACAATGAGCAGTTCTTC. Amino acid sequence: CASSLAGEPYNEQFF.

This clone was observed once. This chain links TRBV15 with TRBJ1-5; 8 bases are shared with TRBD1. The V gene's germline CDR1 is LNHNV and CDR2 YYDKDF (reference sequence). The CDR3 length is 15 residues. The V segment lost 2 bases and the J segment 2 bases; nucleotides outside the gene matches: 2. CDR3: CATSRRGQGNQPQHF. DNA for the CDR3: TGTGCCACCAGCAGACGGGGACAGGGCAATCAGCCCCAGCATTTT.

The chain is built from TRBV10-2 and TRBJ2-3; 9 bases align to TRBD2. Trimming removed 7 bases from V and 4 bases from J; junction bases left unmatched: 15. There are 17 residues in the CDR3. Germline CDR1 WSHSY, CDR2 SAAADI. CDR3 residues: CASTVSGRSGSADTQYF. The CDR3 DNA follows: TGCGCCAGCACCGTCTCCGGACGTAGCGGGAGTGCAGATACGCAGTATTTT.

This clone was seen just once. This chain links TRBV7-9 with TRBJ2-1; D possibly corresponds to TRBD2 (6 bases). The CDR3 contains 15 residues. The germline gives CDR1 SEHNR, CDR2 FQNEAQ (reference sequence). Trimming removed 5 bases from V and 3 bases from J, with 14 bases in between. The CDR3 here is CASSPMGLLYNEQFF. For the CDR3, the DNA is TGTGCCAGCAGCCCCATGGGACTTCTCTACAATGAGCAGTTCTTC.

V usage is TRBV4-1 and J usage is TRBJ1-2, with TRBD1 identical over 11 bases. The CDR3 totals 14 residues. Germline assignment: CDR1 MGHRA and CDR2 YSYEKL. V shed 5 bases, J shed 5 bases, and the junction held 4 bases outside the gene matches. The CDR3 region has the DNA TGCGCCAGCAGCGAAGGGACAGGGGGTTATGGCTACACCTTC. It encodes CASSEGTGGYGYTF.

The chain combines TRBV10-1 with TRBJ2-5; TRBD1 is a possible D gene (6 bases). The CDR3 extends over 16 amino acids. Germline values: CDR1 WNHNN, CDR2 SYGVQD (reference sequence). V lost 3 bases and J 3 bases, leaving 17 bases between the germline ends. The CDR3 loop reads CASSEGSGAWEETQYF. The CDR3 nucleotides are TGCGCCAGCAGTGAAGGGTCAGGGGCATGGGAAGAGACCCAGTACTTC.

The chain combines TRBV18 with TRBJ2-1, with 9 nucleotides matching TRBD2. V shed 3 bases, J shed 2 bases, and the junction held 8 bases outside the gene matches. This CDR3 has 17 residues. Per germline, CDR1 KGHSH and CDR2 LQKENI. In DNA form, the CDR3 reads TGTGCCAGCTCACCGCCACTAGCGGGTATTACCTACAATGAGCAGTTCTTC. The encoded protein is CASSPPLAGITYNEQFF. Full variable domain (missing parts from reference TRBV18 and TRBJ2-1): NAGVMQNPRHLVRRRGQEARLRCSPMKGHSHVYWYRQLPEEGLKFMVYLQKENIIDESGMPKERFSAEFPKEGPSILRIQQVVRGDSAAYFCASSPPLAGITYNEQFFGPGTRLTVL.

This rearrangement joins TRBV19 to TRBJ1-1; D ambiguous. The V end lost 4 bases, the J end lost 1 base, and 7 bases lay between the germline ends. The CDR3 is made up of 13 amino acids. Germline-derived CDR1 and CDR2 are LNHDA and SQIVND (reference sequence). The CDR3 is CASSTNRNTEAFF. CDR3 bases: TGTGCCAGTAGTACGAACAGGAACACTGAAGCTTTCTTT. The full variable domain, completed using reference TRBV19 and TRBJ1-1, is DGGITQSPKYLFRKEGQNVTLSCEQNLNHDAMYWYRQDPGQGLRLIYYSQIVNDFQKGDIAEGYSVSREKKESFPLTVTSAQKNPTAFYLCASSTNRNTEAFFGQGTRLTVV.

The CDR3 is CAWATRGRVYGYTF. CDR3 nucleotide sequence: TGTGCCTGGGCGACCAGGGGCCGCGTGTATGGCTACACCTTC. The rearrangement uses TRBV30 and TRBJ1-2, with a tentative D call TRBD1 (6 bases). Germline loops: CDR1 GTSNPN, CDR2 SVGIG (reference sequence). There are 14 residues in the CDR3. The ends were cut back, 5 bases at V and 5 bases at J, with 18 bases in the middle. Full variable domain (remainder filled in from reference TRBV30 and TRBJ1-2): SQTIHQWPATLVQPVGSPLSLECTVEGTSNPNLYWYRQAAGRGLQLLFYSVGIGQISSEVPQNLSASRPQDRQFILSSKKLLLSDSGFYLCAWATRGRVYGYTFGSGTRLTVV.

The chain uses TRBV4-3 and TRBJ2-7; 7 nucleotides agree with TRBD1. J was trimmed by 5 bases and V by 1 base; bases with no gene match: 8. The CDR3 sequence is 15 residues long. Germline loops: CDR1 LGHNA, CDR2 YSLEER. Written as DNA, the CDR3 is TGCGCCAGCAGCCAAGGGGACAGCCAATCCAACGAGCAGTACTTC. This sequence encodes CASSQGDSQSNEQYF.

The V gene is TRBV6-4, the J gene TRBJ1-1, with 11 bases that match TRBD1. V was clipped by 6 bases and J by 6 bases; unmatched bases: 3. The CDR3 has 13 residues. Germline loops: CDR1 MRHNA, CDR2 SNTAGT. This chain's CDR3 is CASRRTGGSEAFF. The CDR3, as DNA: TGTGCCAGCAGGAGGACAGGGGGCTCTGAAGCTTTCTTT.

CDR3 coding DNA: TGCAGCGTTGATTCAGGCGAGCAGTTCTTC. Translated, it gives CSVDSGEQFF. This chain links TRBV29-1 with TRBJ2-1, with D unclear. The CDR3 covers 10 residues. Germline V gene lookup returns CDR1 SQVTM and CDR2 ANQGSEA. Trimming took off 3 bases at V and 10 bases at J, with 7 bases between the two ends.

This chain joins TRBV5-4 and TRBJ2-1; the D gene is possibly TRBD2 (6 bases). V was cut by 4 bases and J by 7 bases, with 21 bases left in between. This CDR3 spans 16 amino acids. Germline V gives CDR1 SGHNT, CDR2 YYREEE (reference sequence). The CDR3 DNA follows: TGTGCCAGCAGCCCGGACGGCTTAGTCCGGGGGAATGAGCAGTTCTTC. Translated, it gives CASSPDGLVRGNEQFF.

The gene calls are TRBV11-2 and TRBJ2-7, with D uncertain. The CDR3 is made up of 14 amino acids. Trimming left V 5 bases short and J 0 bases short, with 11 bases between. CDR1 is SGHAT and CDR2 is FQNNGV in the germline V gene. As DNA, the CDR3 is TGTGCCAGCAGCCGAGACTCCAGCTCCTACGAGCAGTACTTC. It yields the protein CASSRDSSSYEQYF.

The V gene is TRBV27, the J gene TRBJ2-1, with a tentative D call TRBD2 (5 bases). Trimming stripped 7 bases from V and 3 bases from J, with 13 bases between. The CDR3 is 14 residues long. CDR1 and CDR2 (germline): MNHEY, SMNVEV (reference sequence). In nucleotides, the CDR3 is TGTGCCAGCACCCGGGATGCTAGCTACAATGAGCAGTTCTTC. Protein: CASTRDASYNEQFF.

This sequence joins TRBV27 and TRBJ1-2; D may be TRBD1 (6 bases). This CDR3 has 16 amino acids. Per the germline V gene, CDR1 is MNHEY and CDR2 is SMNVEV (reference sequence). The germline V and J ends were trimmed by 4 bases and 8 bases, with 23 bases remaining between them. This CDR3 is CASSSPERDRRKGYTF. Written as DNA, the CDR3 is TGTGCCAGCAGTTCGCCAGAACGCGACAGGCGGAAAGGCTACACCTTC.

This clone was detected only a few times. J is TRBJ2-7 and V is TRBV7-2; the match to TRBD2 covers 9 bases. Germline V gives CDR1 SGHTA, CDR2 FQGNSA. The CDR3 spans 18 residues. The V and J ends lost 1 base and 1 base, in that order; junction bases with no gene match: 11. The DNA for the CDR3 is TGTGCCAGCAGCTTAGGCGTTCTTAGCGGGAGAAGTTCCTACGAGCAGTACTTC. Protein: CASSLGVLSGRSSYEQYF.

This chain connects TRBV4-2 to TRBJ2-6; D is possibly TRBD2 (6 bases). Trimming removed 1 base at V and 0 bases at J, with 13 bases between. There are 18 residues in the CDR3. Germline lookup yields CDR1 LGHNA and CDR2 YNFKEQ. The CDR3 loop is CASSQGPGLASGANVLTF. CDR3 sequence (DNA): TGTGCCAGCAGCCAAGGGCCGGGACTCGCCTCTGGGGCCAACGTCCTGACTTTC.

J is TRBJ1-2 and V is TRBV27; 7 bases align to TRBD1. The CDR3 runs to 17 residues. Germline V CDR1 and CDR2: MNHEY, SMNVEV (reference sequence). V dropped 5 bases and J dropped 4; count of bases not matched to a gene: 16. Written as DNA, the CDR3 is TGTGCCAGCAGTCCGAGGAAATCAGGGGGTGGGAGCTATGGCTACACCTTC. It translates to CASSPRKSGGGSYGYTF.

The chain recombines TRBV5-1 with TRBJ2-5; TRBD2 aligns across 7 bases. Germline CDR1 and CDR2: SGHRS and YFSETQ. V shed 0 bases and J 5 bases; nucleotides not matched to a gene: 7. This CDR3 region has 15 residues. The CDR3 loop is CASSLADPGRETQYF. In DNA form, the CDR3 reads TGCGCCAGCAGCTTGGCCGACCCCGGGAGGGAGACCCAGTACTTC. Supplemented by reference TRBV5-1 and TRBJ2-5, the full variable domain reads KAGVTQTPRYLIKTRGQQVTLSCSPISGHRSVSWYQQTPGQGLQFLFEYFSETQRNKGNFPGRFSGRQFSNSRSEMNVSTLELGDSALYLCASSLADPGRETQYFGPGTRLLVL.

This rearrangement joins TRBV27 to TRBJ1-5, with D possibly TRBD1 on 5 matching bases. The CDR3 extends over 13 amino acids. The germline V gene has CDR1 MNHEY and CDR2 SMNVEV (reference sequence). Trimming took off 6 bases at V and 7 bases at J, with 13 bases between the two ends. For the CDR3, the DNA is TGTGCCAGCAGCCATCAGGGCGGCCAGCCCCAGCATTTT. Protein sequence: CASSHQGGQPQHF.

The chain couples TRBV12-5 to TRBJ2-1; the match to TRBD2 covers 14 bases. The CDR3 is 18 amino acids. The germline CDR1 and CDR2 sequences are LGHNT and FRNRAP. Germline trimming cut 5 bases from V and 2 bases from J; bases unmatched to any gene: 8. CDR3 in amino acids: CASGLGLAGANAYNEQFF. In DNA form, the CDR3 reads TGTGCTAGTGGTCTGGGACTAGCGGGAGCCAACGCCTACAATGAGCAGTTCTTC.

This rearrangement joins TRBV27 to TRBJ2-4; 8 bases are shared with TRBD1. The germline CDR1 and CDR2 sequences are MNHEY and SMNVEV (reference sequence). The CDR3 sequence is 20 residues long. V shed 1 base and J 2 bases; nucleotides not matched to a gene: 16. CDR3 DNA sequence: TGTGCCAGCAGTTTATTCGCAGGGGGCCGGGGTTCGTTTCCCAAAAACATTCAGTACTTC. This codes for CASSLFAGGRGSFPKNIQYF.

CDR3 region: CASSLWGQGENEKLFF. CDR3 nucleotide sequence: TGTGCCAGCAGTTTATGGGGACAGGGGGAGAATGAAAAACTGTTTTTT. The chain is built from TRBV27 and TRBJ1-4; 11 positions agree with TRBD1. Germline lookup yields CDR1 MNHEY and CDR2 SMNVEV (reference sequence). Losses at the gene ends were 1 base for V and 5 bases for J; bases not matched to a gene: 3. This CDR3 spans 16 amino acids.